These 27 T cell receptor beta chains were all obtained from the same sample, sequenced in a study of cytomegalovirus exposure and HLA in healthy donors. PCR primers comprised 60 Vbeta and 13 Jbeta primers. Data came from immunoSEQ multiplex PCR; TCRdb stores just in-frame clones and leaves some out. The sample consists of over 80,000 clones, around 74% of them appearing once. The material sequenced was PBMCs. The receptors were sampled from a female donor in good health and CMV-seropositive.

The genes are TRBV11-2 and TRBJ2-5, with TRBD1 identical over 7 bases. Per the germline V gene, CDR1 is SGHAT and CDR2 is FQNNGV. The CDR3 has 15 residues. V lost 2 bases and J lost 2; bases outside the gene matches: 5. DNA of the CDR3: TGTGCCAGCAGCTTAATGGGACAGACACAAGAGACCCAGTACTTC. This sequence encodes CASSLMGQTQETQYF.

The gene calls are TRBV4-3 and TRBJ2-7, with D perhaps TRBD1 (5 bases). Per germline, CDR1 LGHNA and CDR2 YSLEER. The length of the CDR3 is 15 residues. V lost 3 bases, J lost 6 bases, and 18 bases lay in between. DNA of the CDR3: TGCGCCAGCAGCCAGCATAGGGGCCCCCCCCTCGAGCAGTACTTC. This codes for CASSQHRGPPLEQYF.

V gene TRBV6-6 combines with J gene TRBJ2-2; a weak D match, TRBD1 (5 bases). Trimming stripped 6 bases from V and 1 base from J, with 12 bases between. The CDR3 has 15 residues. Germline V CDR1 and CDR2: MNHNY, SVGAGI (reference sequence). CDR3 region: CASSSKGLNTGELFF. The CDR3 DNA reads TGTGCCAGCAGCTCCAAGGGGTTGAACACCGGGGAGCTGTTTTTT.

This clone was seen once. V and J are TRBV7-9 and TRBJ2-1; D is possibly TRBD2 (7 bases). V lost 3 bases, J lost 2 bases, and 11 bases lay in between. CDR3 length equals 15 residues. CDR1 is SEHNR and CDR2 is FQNEAQ in the germline V gene (reference sequence). The CDR3 nucleotides read TGTGCCAGCAGCTTGGTGGGGGGGCCCTACAATGAGCAGTTCTTC. It yields the protein CASSLVGGPYNEQFF.

The genes are TRBV15 and TRBJ2-7; 7 positions agree with TRBD2. With V trimmed by 5 bases and J by 0 bases, 4 bases remained unmatched. The length of the CDR3 is 14 residues. CDR1 and CDR2 from the germline V gene are LNHNV and YYDKDF (reference sequence). The CDR3 DNA is TGTGCCACCAGCCTGGGCGGGAGCTCCTACGAGCAGTACTTC. It translates to CATSLGGSSYEQYF.

V usage is TRBV4-3 and J usage is TRBJ2-1; a weak D match, TRBD2 (5 bases). The V and J ends lost 0 bases and 6 bases respectively, with 12 bases between them. The CDR3 is made up of 15 amino acids. In germline, CDR1 is LGHNA, CDR2 YSLEER. The CDR3 sequence is CASSQDRRTVNEQFF. CDR3 DNA sequence: TGCGCCAGCAGCCAAGATAGAAGGACTGTCAATGAGCAGTTCTTC.

V gene TRBV20-1 combines with J gene TRBJ2-4, with TRBD1 matching over 9 bases. Unmatched junction bases numbered 6, after V lost 6 bases and J lost 12 bases. The length of the CDR3 is 11 residues. Germline V CDR1 and CDR2: DFQATT, SNEGSKA (reference sequence). In DNA, the CDR3 is TGCAGTGCCCTTGGACAGGGGAGTCAGTACTTC. As protein: CSALGQGSQYF.

This chain uses TRBV4-3 with TRBJ2-6; TRBD1 might be the D (5 bases). CDR3 length: 16 residues. V dropped 0 bases and J dropped 4 bases, with 10 bases sitting between them. Germline V CDR1 and CDR2: LGHNA, YSLEER. The CDR3 loop reads CASSQDQGVGANVLTF. The CDR3 region has the DNA TGCGCCAGCAGCCAAGATCAAGGGGTCGGGGCCAACGTCCTGACTTTC.

Only one count was recorded for this clone. The chain recombines TRBV6-5 with TRBJ2-1; 9 bases align to TRBD1. Germline V gene lookup returns CDR1 MNHEY and CDR2 SVGAGI. There are 13 residues in the CDR3. V was pared by 0 bases and J by 12 bases, with 3 bases of the junction left unmatched. This CDR3 is CASSYSMGQGQFF. For the CDR3, the DNA is TGTGCCAGCAGTTACTCGATGGGACAGGGGCAGTTCTTC.

This clone was found a few times. The rearrangement joins TRBV7-6 to TRBJ1-6; TRBD1 matches at 7 bases. The CDR3 has 15 amino acids. The germline gives CDR1 SGHVS, CDR2 FNYEAQ. V was pared by 5 bases and J by 6 bases, with 7 bases of the junction left unmatched. The CDR3: CASSQGTVGNSPLHF. CDR3 DNA sequence: TGTGCCAGCAGCCAAGGGACAGTCGGTAATTCACCCCTCCACTTT. Supplemented by reference TRBV7-6 and TRBJ1-6, the full variable domain reads GAGVSQSPRYKVTKRGQDVALRCDPISGHVSLYWYRQALGQGPEFLTYFNYEAQQDKSGLPNDRFSAERPEGSISTLTIQRTEQRDSAMYRCASSQGTVGNSPLHFGNGTRLTVT.

This sequence joins TRBV10-2 and TRBJ2-1, with TRBD2 matching 8 bases. The CDR3 contains 15 residues. After removal of 6 bases from V and 7 bases from J, the junction contained 11 bases not matched to a gene. CDR1 is WSHSY, CDR2 SAAADI, per germline. The CDR3 bases are TGCGCCAGCAGGGTAGCGGGGCAGTTCAGTAATGAGCAGTTCTTC. The encoded protein is CASRVAGQFSNEQFF.

V is TRBV7-2 and J is TRBJ2-5; maybe TRBD1 (6 bases). The CDR3 consists of 15 residues. CDR1 is SGHTA, CDR2 FQGNSA, per germline. V was cut by 2 bases and J by 4 bases, with 14 bases left in between. CDR3 sequence reads: CASSLWDIRGETQYF. The CDR3 coding sequence is TGTGCCAGCAGCTTATGGGACATTCGGGGAGAGACCCAGTACTTC.

This clone was counted a single time. The V and J genes are TRBV7-2 and TRBJ2-7, with 11 nucleotides matching TRBD1. The V gene's germline CDR1 is SGHTA and CDR2 FQGNSA. The CDR3 consists of 14 residues. J lost 3 bases, V lost 6 bases, and 4 bases had no gene match. The CDR3 DNA follows: TGTGCCAGCAGACTGGGGACAGGGGGCTACGAGCAGTACTTC. Translated: CASRLGTGGYEQYF.

V is TRBV5-1 and J is TRBJ2-7; D gene ambiguous. This CDR3 has 14 residues. The V gene lost 0 bases and the J gene lost 3 bases, with 10 bases spanning the gap. Germline-derived CDR1 and CDR2 are SGHRS and YFSETQ. The CDR3 sequence: CASSLAVEHYEQYF. CDR3 nucleotides: TGCGCCAGCAGCTTGGCGGTCGAGCACTACGAGCAGTACTTC. The whole variable domain, remainder taken from reference TRBV5-1 and TRBJ2-7, is KAGVTQTPRYLIKTRGQQVTLSCSPISGHRSVSWYQQTPGQGLQFLFEYFSETQRNKGNFPGRFSGRQFSNSRSEMNVSTLELGDSALYLCASSLAVEHYEQYFGPGTRLTVT.

This clone was counted once. V gene TRBV4-1 combines with J gene TRBJ1-1, with D perhaps TRBD1 (6 bases). Germline loops: CDR1 MGHRA, CDR2 YSYEKL. This CDR3 contains 18 residues. V lost 0 bases and J lost 0, with 17 bases in between. CDR3 DNA sequence: TGCGCCAGCAGCCAAGATGGGGGACACTCTCTGGTGAACACTGAAGCTTTCTTT. Translation gives CASSQDGGHSLVNTEAFF.

This clone was seen just once. This rearrangement joins TRBV28 to TRBJ2-1, with D tentatively TRBD1 (6 bases). CDR1 MDHEN and CDR2 SYDVKM come from the germline V gene. V dropped 4 bases and J dropped 15 bases, with 25 bases sitting between them. The CDR3 extends over 15 amino acids. This chain's CDR3 is CASSYDRPTGFSLFF. CDR3 coding DNA: TGTGCCAGCAGTTACGACAGACCCACAGGGTTTAGTCTGTTCTTC.

This chain connects TRBV7-8 to TRBJ2-1; D perhaps matches TRBD2 (6 bases). Germline values: CDR1 SGHVS, CDR2 FQNEAQ. Trimming took 5 bases from V and 9 from J, leaving 11 bases between them. This CDR3 is 12 amino acids long. The CDR3 reads CASSRRAGEQFF. Here the CDR3 DNA reads TGTGCCAGCAGCCGGAGGGCCGGTGAGCAGTTCTTC. The complete variable domain, with remaining parts taken from reference TRBV7-8 and TRBJ2-1, reads GAGVSQSPRYKVAKRGQDVALRCDPISGHVSLFWYQQALGQGPEFLTYFQNEAQLDKSGLPSDRFFAERPEGSVSTLKIQRTQQEDSAVYLCASSRRAGEQFFGPGTRLTVL.

V is TRBV6-5 and J is TRBJ2-7; D ambiguous. The germline CDR1 and CDR2 sequences are MNHEY and SVGAGI. This CDR3 contains 14 residues. The V end lost 7 bases, the J end lost 0 bases, and 13 bases lay between the germline ends. This CDR3 reads CASTPTASSYEQYF. CDR3 nucleotides: TGTGCCAGCACGCCCACCGCGAGCTCCTACGAGCAGTACTTC.

The chain recombines TRBV4-1 with TRBJ2-7; 7 positions agree with TRBD2. V trimming: 5 bases; J trimming: 3 bases; junction bases outside the gene matches: 10. In germline, CDR1 is MGHRA, CDR2 YSYEKL. The CDR3 contains 15 residues. The CDR3 loop is CASSSVGGSHYEQYF. For the CDR3, the DNA is TGCGCCAGCAGCTCCGTCGGGGGGAGTCACTACGAGCAGTACTTC.

The chain is built from TRBV6-5 and TRBJ2-7; tentative D call: TRBD1 (6 bases). Germline assignment: CDR1 MNHEY and CDR2 SVGAGI. The ends were cut back, 6 bases at V and 3 bases at J, with 18 bases in the middle. The CDR3 contains 15 residues. CDR3 residues: CASSPPEQGSYEQYF. In DNA form, the CDR3 reads TGTGCCAGCAGCCCACCCGAACAGGGAAGCTACGAGCAGTACTTC.

The V gene is TRBV7-3, the J gene TRBJ2-1; 14 nucleotides line up with TRBD2. Per germline, CDR1 SGHTA and CDR2 FQGTGA. The CDR3 contains 18 residues. J gave up 4 bases and V 4 bases, and 9 bases lay outside the gene matches. The CDR3 DNA reads as TGTGCCAGCAGCTCCCACCCCGGGACTAGCGGGAGTTACAATGAGCAGTTCTTC. It yields the protein CASSSHPGTSGSYNEQFF.

This chain connects TRBV2 to TRBJ2-1; maybe TRBD2 (6 bases). Per germline, CDR1 SNHLY and CDR2 FYNNEI. This CDR3 comprises 19 residues. V was pared by 1 base and J by 3 bases, with 22 bases between. The CDR3 is CASSEVVGSGGKHYNEQFF. The CDR3 DNA is TGTGCCAGCAGTGAAGTAGTAGGGTCCGGGGGAAAACACTACAATGAGCAGTTCTTC.

The V call is TRBV7-9, the J call TRBJ2-7; 7 bases align to TRBD1. The CDR3 length is 15 residues. Germline V gene sequence: CDR1 SEHNR, CDR2 FQNEAQ (reference sequence). The junction had 9 bases not matched to a gene; V was cut back by 5 bases and J by 2 bases. The CDR3, as DNA: TGTGCCAGCAGCCTACGAACAGGGGTCACCTACGAGCAGTACTTC. Its protein is CASSLRTGVTYEQYF.

The V and J genes are TRBV14 and TRBJ2-1; D not resolved. The CDR3 length is 16 residues. The V end lost 1 base, the J end lost 8 bases, and 18 bases lay between the germline ends. Looked up from germline, CDR1 is SGHDN and CDR2 is FVKESK. The CDR3 region is CASSQVFRQARDEQFF. CDR3 DNA sequence: TGTGCCAGCAGCCAAGTATTTCGGCAGGCGCGCGATGAGCAGTTCTTC.

The chain uses TRBV7-2 and TRBJ2-7; D possibly corresponds to TRBD2 (5 bases). The ends were cut back, 0 bases at V and 2 bases at J, with 17 bases in the middle. This CDR3 region has 17 residues. Germline values: CDR1 SGHTA, CDR2 FQGNSA. The CDR3 DNA reads as TGTGCCAGCAGCTTAGCCCCCCCTAGCCGGCCCACCTACGAGCAGTACTTC. Its protein is CASSLAPPSRPTYEQYF.

The chain recombines TRBV2 with TRBJ1-5; 9 nucleotides align to TRBD1. CDR3 length equals 16 residues. Looked up from germline, CDR1 is SNHLY and CDR2 is FYNNEI. The ends lost 2 bases at V and 1 base at J; junction bases unmatched: 3. CDR3 nucleotides: TGTGCCAGCAGTGAAACGACAGGGGGAAGCAATCAGCCCCAGCATTTT. This sequence encodes CASSETTGGSNQPQHF.

The chain uses TRBV6-1 and TRBJ2-7; possible D gene TRBD2, 6 bases. This CDR3 is 11 amino acids long. Germline CDR1 MNHNS, CDR2 SASEGT. The V end was cut by 4 bases, the J end by 9 bases, with 10 bases between. The CDR3 DNA follows: TGTGCCAGCAGTGGGGACTTGAGGCAGTACTTC. Protein sequence: CASSGDLRQYF.